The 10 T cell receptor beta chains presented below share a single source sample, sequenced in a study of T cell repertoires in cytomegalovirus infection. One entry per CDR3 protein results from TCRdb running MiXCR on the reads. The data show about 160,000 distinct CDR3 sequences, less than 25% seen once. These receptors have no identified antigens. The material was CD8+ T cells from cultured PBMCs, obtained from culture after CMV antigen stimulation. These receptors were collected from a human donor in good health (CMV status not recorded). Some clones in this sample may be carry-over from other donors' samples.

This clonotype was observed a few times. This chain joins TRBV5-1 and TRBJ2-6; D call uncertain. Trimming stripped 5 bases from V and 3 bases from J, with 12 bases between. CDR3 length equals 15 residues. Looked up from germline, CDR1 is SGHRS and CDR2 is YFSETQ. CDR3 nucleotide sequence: TGCGCCAGCAGAGGTGGGGTCCATGGGGCCAACGTCCTGACTTTC. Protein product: CASRGGVHGANVLTF.

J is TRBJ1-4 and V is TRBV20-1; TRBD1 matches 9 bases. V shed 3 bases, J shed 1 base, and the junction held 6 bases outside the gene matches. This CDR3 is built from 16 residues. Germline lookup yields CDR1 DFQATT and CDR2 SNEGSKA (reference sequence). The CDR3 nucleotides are TGCAGTGCTAGGAACGGACAGGGGAAAACTAATGAAAAACTGTTTTTT. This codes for CSARNGQGKTNEKLFF.

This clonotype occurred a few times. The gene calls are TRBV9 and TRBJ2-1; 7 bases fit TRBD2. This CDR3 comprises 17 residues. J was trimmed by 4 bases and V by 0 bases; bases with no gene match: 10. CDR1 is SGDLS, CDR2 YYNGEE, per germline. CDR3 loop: CASSVAESAGSYNEQFF. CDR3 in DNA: TGTGCCAGCAGCGTAGCCGAGTCAGCGGGATCTTACAATGAGCAGTTCTTC.

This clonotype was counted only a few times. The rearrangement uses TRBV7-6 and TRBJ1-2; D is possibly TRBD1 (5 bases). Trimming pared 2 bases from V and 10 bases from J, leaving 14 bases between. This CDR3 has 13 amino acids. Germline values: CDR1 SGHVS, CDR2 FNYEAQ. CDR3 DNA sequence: TGTGCCAGCAGCTTAAAATTGGGGGTAGACTACACCTTC. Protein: CASSLKLGVDYTF.

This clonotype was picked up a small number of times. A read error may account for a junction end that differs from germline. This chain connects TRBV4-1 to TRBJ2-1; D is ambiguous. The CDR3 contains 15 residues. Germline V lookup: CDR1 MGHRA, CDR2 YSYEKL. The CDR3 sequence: CASSQGSSSYNEQFF. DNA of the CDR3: TGTGCCAGCAGCCAAGGCAGCAGCTCCTACAATGAGCAGTTCTTC.

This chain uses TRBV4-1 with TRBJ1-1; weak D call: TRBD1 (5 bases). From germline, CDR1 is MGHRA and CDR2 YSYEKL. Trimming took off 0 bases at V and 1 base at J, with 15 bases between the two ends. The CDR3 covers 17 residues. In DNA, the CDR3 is TGCGCCAGCAGCCAAGAAGCGAGGGGAACAGAGAACACTGAAGCTTTCTTT. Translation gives CASSQEARGTENTEAFF.

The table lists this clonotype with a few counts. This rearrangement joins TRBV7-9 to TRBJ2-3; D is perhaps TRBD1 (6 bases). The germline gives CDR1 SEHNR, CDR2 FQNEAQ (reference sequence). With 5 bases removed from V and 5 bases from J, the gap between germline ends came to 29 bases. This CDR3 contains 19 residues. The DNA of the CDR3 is TGTGCCAGCAGCCCCAGAGGGGTGATGACAGGCACAAGAAAAGATACGCAGTATTTT. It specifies CASSPRGVMTGTRKDTQYF.

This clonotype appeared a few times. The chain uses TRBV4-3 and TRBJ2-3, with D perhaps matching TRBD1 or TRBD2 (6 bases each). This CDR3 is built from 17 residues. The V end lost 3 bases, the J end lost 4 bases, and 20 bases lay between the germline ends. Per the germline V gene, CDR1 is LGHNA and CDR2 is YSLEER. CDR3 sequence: CASSHLLAGGQADTQYF. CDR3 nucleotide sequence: TGCGCCAGCAGCCACCTCTTGGCTGGGGGGCAGGCAGATACGCAGTATTTT.

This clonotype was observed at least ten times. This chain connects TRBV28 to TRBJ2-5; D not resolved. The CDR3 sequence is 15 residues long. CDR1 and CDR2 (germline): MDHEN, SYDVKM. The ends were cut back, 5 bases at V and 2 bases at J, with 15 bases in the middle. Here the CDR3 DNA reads TGTGCCAGCAGTCCTCTTTTTTGGGGACAAGAGACCCAGTACTTC. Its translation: CASSPLFWGQETQYF.

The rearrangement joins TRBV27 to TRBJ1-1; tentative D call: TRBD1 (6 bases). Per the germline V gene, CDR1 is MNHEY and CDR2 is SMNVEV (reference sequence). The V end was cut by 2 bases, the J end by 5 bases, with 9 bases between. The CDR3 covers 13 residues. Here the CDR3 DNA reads TGTGCCAGCAGTTTAGGACAGATTACTGAAGCTTTCTTT. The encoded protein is CASSLGQITEAFF.